Given below is one T cell receptor beta chain in context. Measured with immunoSEQ multiplex PCR; TCRdb has only the in-frame clones, and not every one. Of some 30,000 clones listed, 82% are singletons. The source of the sample is a study of somatic mutations in cytotoxic T cells in rheumatoid arthritis. The length of the CDR3 is 14 residues. Looked up from germline, CDR1 is SEHNR and CDR2 is FQNEAQ (reference sequence). The V gene lost 5 bases and the J gene lost 0 bases, with 11 bases spanning the gap. The receptor's source is an adult with rheumatoid arthritis. Specimen: CD8+ T cells sorted from blood. The V and J genes are TRBV7-9 and TRBJ2-7; D is unresolved. This CDR3 reads CASSPHFDSYEQYF. CDR3 nucleotides: TGTGCCAGCAGCCCTCACTTCGACTCCTACGAGCAGTACTTC.